The 21 T cell receptor beta chains reported below all come from one sample, sequenced in a study of CD8 T cells in ankylosing spondylitis. General study points: Seemingly characteristic of ankylosing spondylitis blood was a TCR beta motif consisting of under 10 highly homologous variants.

The antigens of these receptors remain unknown. From the 5' RACE reads, TCRdb called clonotypes with MiXCR, one entry per CDR3 protein. Among about 480,000 distinct CDR3 sequences listed, roughly 17% were seen once. Sequencing used blood, either unsorted or a sorted T cell fraction (not recorded which). These receptors were collected from a male donor with ankylosing spondylitis.

This clonotype was seen more than once but under ten times. J is TRBJ2-3 and V is TRBV20-1; TRBD2 matches at 7 bases. Unmatched junction bases numbered 4, after V lost 4 bases and J lost 0 bases. The CDR3 contains 14 residues. Germline values: CDR1 DFQATT, CDR2 SNEGSKA (reference sequence). For the CDR3, the DNA is TGCAGTGCTAAGGGACTAACGAGCACAGATACGCAGTATTTT. This translates into CSAKGLTSTDTQYF.

V and J are TRBV2 and TRBJ1-5; a possible D gene is TRBD1 (6 bases). The CDR3 length is 15 residues. Between the trimmed V and J ends, which lost 6 bases and 0 bases, there was a span of 12 bases. The germline CDR1 and CDR2 sequences are SNHLY and FYNNEI. The CDR3: CASRHRDNSNQPQHF. The CDR3 DNA reads as TGTGCCAGCAGGCACCGGGACAATAGCAATCAGCCCCAGCATTTT.

This clonotype was seen once. The gene calls are TRBV6-1 and TRBJ1-1; D gene unclear. The CDR3 sequence is 12 residues long. V was cut by 2 bases and J by 3 bases, with 4 bases left in between. The germline V gene encodes CDR1 MNHNS and CDR2 SASEGT. The chain's CDR3 is CASSESYTEAFF. CDR3 bases: TGTGCCAGCAGTGAATCTTACACTGAAGCTTTCTTT.

The chain has TRBV5-1 and TRBJ2-1; 14 nucleotides match TRBD2. Germline V gene sequence: CDR1 SGHRS, CDR2 YFSETQ. The V gene end was trimmed by 3 bases and the J gene end by 8 bases; junction bases not matched to a gene: 1. The CDR3 has 14 amino acids. The CDR3 here is CASSSTSGGDEQFF. DNA for the CDR3: TGCGCCAGCAGCTCGACTAGCGGGGGGGATGAGCAGTTCTTC.

This clonotype was observed a handful of times. The V and J genes are TRBV2 and TRBJ2-1; 12 bases agree with TRBD2. The V gene end was trimmed by 5 bases and the J gene end by 9 bases; junction bases not matched to a gene: 8. Germline V gives CDR1 SNHLY, CDR2 FYNNEI. The CDR3 totals 15 residues. CDR3 residues: CASSLAGGPLGEQFF. CDR3 DNA sequence: TGTGCCAGCAGTCTAGCGGGAGGGCCGTTGGGTGAGCAGTTCTTC.

This clonotype has only a few counts. The rearrangement joins TRBV7-9 to TRBJ2-3; a possible D gene is TRBD2 (5 bases). Between the trimmed V and J ends, which lost 1 base and 15 bases, there was a span of 11 bases. Germline-derived CDR1 and CDR2 are SEHNR and FQNEAQ (reference sequence). The CDR3 spans 11 residues. The CDR3: CASSLEEGDYF. CDR3 nucleotides: TGTGCCAGCAGCTTAGAAGAGGGAGACTATTTT. Looking up the rest from reference TRBV7-9 and TRBJ2-3 gives the full variable domain: DTGVSQNPRHKITKRGQNVTFRCDPISEHNRLYWYRQTLGQGPEFLTYFQNEAQLEKSRLLSDRFSAERPKGSFSTLEIQRTEQGDSAMYLCASSLEEGDYFGPGTRLTVL.

This clonotype was counted ten times or more. V usage is TRBV7-2 and J usage is TRBJ2-2, with D unresolved. The CDR3 covers 14 residues. CDR1 is SGHTA and CDR2 is FQGNSA in the germline V gene. The ends were cut back, 0 bases at V and 0 bases at J, with 2 bases in the middle. CDR3 in DNA: TGTGCCAGCAGCTTAGCGGCGAACACCGGGGAGCTGTTTTTT. Translated, it gives CASSLAANTGELFF. The full variable domain, its missing parts supplied by reference TRBV7-2 and TRBJ2-2, is GAGVSQSPSNKVTEKGKDVELRCDPISGHTALYWYRQSLGQGLEFLIYFQGNSAPDKSGLPSDRFSAERTGGSVSTLTIQRTQQEDSAVYLCASSLAANTGELFFGEGSRLTVL.

In this sample, this clonotype turned up a few times. The rearrangement links TRBV28 to TRBJ2-7; 8 bases fit TRBD2. Per the germline V gene, CDR1 is MDHEN and CDR2 is SYDVKM. Losses at the gene ends were 2 bases for V and 4 bases for J; bases not matched to a gene: 16. There are 18 residues in the CDR3. CDR3 nucleotide sequence: TGTGCCAGCAGTTTAATAAGTCTAGCGGGTTCCAAAATTTACGAGCAGTACTTC. Amino acid sequence: CASSLISLAGSKIYEQYF.

The table lists this clonotype with many counts. The rearrangement joins TRBV3-1 to TRBJ2-1; TRBD2 matches 13 bases. The CDR3 spans 17 residues. V dropped 4 bases and J dropped 4; count of bases not matched to a gene: 7. Germline CDR1 LGHDT, CDR2 YNNKEL (reference sequence). The CDR3 protein is CASSPRLAGGGYNEQFF. The CDR3 DNA follows: TGTGCCAGCAGCCCTCGACTAGCGGGGGGCGGGTACAATGAGCAGTTCTTC.

This rearrangement joins TRBV12-3 or TRBV12-4 to TRBJ2-3; 8 bases align to TRBD2. The CDR3 runs 14 residues. Unmatched junction bases numbered 3, after V lost 6 bases and J lost 1 base. CDR3 bases: TGTGCCAGCAGACATAGCGGGGGCACAGATACGCAGTATTTT. This codes for CASRHSGGTDTQYF.

As concerns this clonotype: At one end, the junction sequence differs from germline, possibly due to a read error. This chain links TRBV20-1 with TRBJ2-7, with TRBD1 matching over 10 bases. The CDR3 has 14 residues. Germline V gives CDR1 DFQATT, CDR2 SNEGSKA (reference sequence). CDR3 sequence (DNA): TGCAGTGCTAGAGACGACAGGGGGCTCTACAAGCAGTACTTC. It codes for CSARDDRGLYKQYF.

This clonotype turned up a few times. The CDR3 coding sequence is TGTGCCAGCAGCTTAGATATAAGCACAGATACGCAGTATTTT. This codes for CASSLDISTDTQYF. The genes are TRBV7-9 and TRBJ2-3; D call uncertain. V lost 1 base and J lost 0, with 5 bases in between. Germline V gene lookup returns CDR1 SEHNR and CDR2 FQNEAQ (reference sequence). The CDR3 runs 14 residues.

This clonotype was seen a few times. The rearrangement uses TRBV12-3 or TRBV12-4 and TRBJ1-1, with D perhaps matching TRBD1 (5 bases). CDR3 size: 15 residues. V lost 6 bases and J lost 1, with 15 bases in between. CDR3 in amino acids: CASSPSGRANTEAFF. The DNA for the CDR3 is TGTGCCAGCAGCCCCTCGGGGCGCGCGAACACTGAAGCTTTCTTT.

This chain links TRBV28 with TRBJ2-7, with D perhaps given as TRBD1 or TRBD2 (5 bases each). The ends were cut back, 3 bases at V and 5 bases at J, with 17 bases in the middle. The CDR3 totals 15 residues. Germline V gives CDR1 MDHEN, CDR2 SYDVKM. The chain's CDR3 is CASSFSGTRVHEQYF. CDR3 DNA sequence: TGTGCCAGCAGTTTCTCCGGGACCAGAGTACACGAGCAGTACTTC.

This chain joins TRBV10-1 and TRBJ2-7; 9 nucleotides match TRBD1. J gave up 9 bases and V 6 bases, and 9 bases lay outside the gene matches. CDR3 length: 13 amino acids. Germline CDR1 WNHNN, CDR2 SYGVQD (reference sequence). The chain's CDR3 is CASSPGQGLRQYF. CDR3 in DNA: TGCGCCAGCAGCCCGGGACAGGGATTGCGGCAGTACTTC.

This clonotype has just a few counts. The genes are TRBV7-2 and TRBJ1-1, with D unclear. Trimming stripped 1 base from V and 1 base from J, with 7 bases between. This CDR3 is 14 amino acids long. CDR1 SGHTA and CDR2 FQGNSA come from the germline V gene. CDR3 protein: CASSLETRNTEAFF. The CDR3 nucleotides read TGTGCCAGCAGCTTAGAGACAAGGAACACTGAAGCTTTCTTT.

The sample holds a few counts of this clonotype. The gene calls are TRBV5-1 and TRBJ1-2, with D unresolved. The CDR3 has 13 residues. Germline CDR1 and CDR2: SGHRS and YFSETQ. Trimming left V 3 bases short and J 6 bases short, with 12 bases between. The CDR3 coding sequence is TGCGCCAGCAGCTCTAGTATTGGTGATGGCTACACCTTC. Protein product: CASSSSIGDGYTF.

The V gene is TRBV11-2, the J gene TRBJ2-5, with 10 bases matching TRBD2. The V and J ends lost 1 base and 5 bases, in that order; junction bases with no gene match: 10. This CDR3 region has 17 residues. Germline CDR1 and CDR2: SGHAT and FQNNGV. CDR3 coding DNA: TGTGCCAGCAGCTTAGCTAGCGGGGGCCTTGAGAGGGAGACCCAGTACTTC. It specifies CASSLASGGLERETQYF. Full variable domain (missing parts from reference TRBV11-2 and TRBJ2-5): EAGVAQSPRYKIIEKRQSVAFWCNPISGHATLYWYQQILGQGPKLLIQFQNNGVVDDSQLPKDRFSAERLKGVDSTLKIQPAKLEDSAVYLCASSLASGGLERETQYFGPGTRLLVL.

The table lists this clonotype with a few counts. Written as DNA, the CDR3 is TGTGCCAGCAGAACAGGGAGAGGGAACACTGAAGCTTTCTTT. Amino acids: CASRTGRGNTEAFF. The V and J genes are TRBV12-3 or TRBV12-4 and TRBJ1-1; TRBD1 might be the D (6 bases). The CDR3 consists of 14 residues. Trimming cost V 6 bases and J 1 base, with 12 bases left between them.

This clonotype was detected ten times or more. V and J are TRBV20-1 and TRBJ2-3; no definite D call. Germline values: CDR1 DFQATT, CDR2 SNEGSKA (reference sequence). V was cut by 3 bases and J by 2 bases, with 12 bases left in between. This CDR3 comprises 14 residues. The CDR3 region has the DNA TGCAGTGCTAGGATCGACTCTCCCACAGATACGCAGTATTTT. Its protein is CSARIDSPTDTQYF.

This clonotype was counted between two and nine times. J is TRBJ1-2 and V is TRBV6-5; D gene ambiguous. With 0 bases removed from V and 0 bases from J, the gap between germline ends came to 20 bases. The CDR3 consists of 19 residues. Germline V CDR1 and CDR2: MNHEY, SVGAGI. The CDR3 is CASSYSVQFRGATNYGYTF. CDR3 sequence (DNA): TGTGCCAGCAGTTACTCGGTCCAGTTTCGCGGAGCCACTAACTATGGCTACACCTTC.